This T cell receptor (beta chain) was retrieved from a study of cytomegalovirus exposure and HLA in healthy donors (TCRdb year 2017). Background for the entire study: In an earlier analysis of 587 of the donors, 250 to 300 Gb of sequence data and 90 million to 130 million unique TCR beta sequences from 180 million or so T cells were reported. Approximately 310 gigabases of sequencing data and some 85 million unique TCR sequences were included in an early release covering 550 to 800 HLA-typed donors. Of the 300 to 400 genotyped donors, roughly 85% fell in the genetic ancestry cluster associated with self-reported Caucasian donors. The study aimed to test whether signatures of past pathogen exposure could be identified by cataloging public T cell receptors. The study used immunosequencing to profile the T cell repertoires of several hundred subjects and linked those repertoires to cytomegalovirus serostatus. A separate validation cohort of about 110 different subjects was used in addition to the roughly 670-subject first cohort. To predict cytomegalovirus infection status, the study combined high-throughput TCR immunosequencing, statistical association of individual TCRs with disease status, and machine learning. A later analysis re-examined previously published TCR beta repertoires from roughly 720 donors and added high-resolution HLA genotyping to investigate patterns of TCR occurrence. Rather than using new phenotypic data, the later analysis identified candidate immune exposures from TCR beta sequences and from how often those sequences occurred across donors. In an earlier analysis of a few hundred of the donors, high-throughput TCR beta sequencing was used to judge whether each TCR beta V gene segment behaved as functional or pseudogenic. Donor age, sex, ethnicity and CMV serostatus were compiled together with the repertoire data. Genome-wide SNP genotypes for about three fifths of the roughly 670 donors were used in a later genetic analysis, which treated that subset as a discovery cohort. All discovery cohort repertoires had been generated using a single sequencing platform. Class I and class II HLA loci were covered by the typing at four-digit resolution. Typing coverage differed by locus: A, B, C, DRB1 and DQB1 were typed in about 620-630 donors, DQA1 in roughly 500, DPA1 in roughly 590, and DPB1 in 472. Roughly 5 DR-DQ haplotypes were handled as single units for association and clustering, since linkage in the cohort was strong. Among several hundred genotyped donors of the cohort, an average of approximately 200,000 unique TCR beta nucleotide sequences was sequenced per donor, of which about 18% were non-productive.

The cohort comprised under 700 healthy bone marrow donors. At the time of sampling, all cohort members were nominally healthy, though unrecorded immune exposures were likely present. The donor was CMV seronegative and belonged to the group of 380 or so seronegative cohort members. Each donor provided a peripheral blood sample, and peripheral blood mononuclear cells were used for TCR beta sequencing. Genomic DNA was extracted from the blood cell samples with the Qiagen DNeasy Blood Extraction Kit. CDR1 and CDR2 were assigned from the germline V gene as SGHAT and FQNNGV. From cysteine to phenylalanine, the CDR3 is 14 amino acids long. Only CDR3 DNA is held: 42 bases, read in frame from base 1. V is clipped by 2 bases and J by 4 bases, and the sequence between their germline boundaries is 11 bases long. The study at large found these results: At a false discovery rate of 0.05, a later analysis linked about 16,000 TCR beta sequences to specific HLA alleles. A later analysis reported that several top co-occurrence clusters appeared linked to parvovirus B19, influenza, CMV and Epstein-Barr virus. Correlated functional status among segregating V segments might reflect linkage disequilibrium, but an unknown experimental factor could not be ruled out. Because some donors lacked HLA typing at each locus, the association tests relied only on the typed subset. Because the 87-base-pair reads could not distinguish some IMGT-functional V segments, including TRBV6-2 and TRBV6-3, those segments were excluded. In a later genetic analysis, fewer N-insertions in productive TCRs were reported among donors in an Asian-associated ancestry cluster than the roughly 710-donor mean. Compared with equally common non-associated chains, HLA-associated TCR beta chains in a later analysis were more clonally expanded and had lower generation probabilities. Because counts were too low, seventeen rarely observed V segments, including chromosome 9 orphons, were excluded from the earlier analysis of some 540 of the donors. In both the original and validation cohorts, the classifier was reported to diagnose cytomegalovirus status with high specificity and sensitivity. An earlier analysis of 587 of the donors showed that most TCR beta V segments appeared in productive rearrangements either about 90% or about 30% of the time, which broadly matched IMGT annotations. The study listed approximately 160 TCR beta chains as associated with cytomegalovirus. When HLA alleles, especially DR and DQ, strongly co-occurred, TCR associations were difficult to assign to individual alleles. In a later analysis, the rate of TCR association differed among HLA loci, with DRB1 alleles having the most associated TCRs and HLA-C alleles having the fewest. Roughly uniform sequencing depth across donors was assumed in presence/absence analyses, although this assumption may not hold. The only immune exposure information available for the cohort was CMV serostatus. It was suggested by the authors that the approach could potentially be generalized to other disease states and immunological phenotypes. In vitro tests confirmed that a few of the cytomegalovirus-associated TCR beta chains recognize cytomegalovirus antigens. This cohort had only TCR beta chains sequenced, and the lack of alpha or paired-chain data limited which features could be detected. A further reported finding was that TCR beta sequences accurately predicted the HLA-A and HLA-B alleles for most subjects in the first cohort. V-gene and J-gene trimming of TCR beta chains was associated with a missense DCLRE1C variant in a later genetic analysis, and the association was replicated in an independent cohort. According to a later analysis, most CMV-associated TCR beta chains appeared to be HLA-restricted, and the HLA associations seemed to be driven largely by CMV exposure. A group of highly shared sequence variants was considered likely to be a technical artifact of the sequencing pipeline. Most TCR sequences were observed very rarely across donors, whereas some public TCRs were present in many individuals.

The library was built by means of the immunoSEQ multiplex PCR assay. A mixture of 60 forward primers for TCR Vbeta segments and 13 reverse primers for TCR Jbeta segments was used in the multiplex PCR. The CDR3 region of rearranged TCR beta genes was amplified from genomic DNA by a multiplex PCR assay. The Illumina HiSeq System was used to sequence the amplified TCR beta libraries as 87-base-pair reads. The authors processed their data as follows. Across the roughly 600 repertoires, a later analysis counted 80 million or so unique TCR beta chains, approximately 10 million of which were shared by at least two donors. A nearest-neighbor algorithm error-corrected the raw reads and collapsed the reads into unique sequences, merging closely related sequences to remove PCR and sequencing errors. Alignment of CDR3 sequences to IMGT reference sequences was used to assign V, D and J gene segments. For a sequence to be retained, a match of at least six nucleotides to both a V gene segment and a J gene segment was required. Rearrangements were called productive when the CDR3 lacked stop codons and stayed in frame with V and J; all others were non-productive. CDR3 was defined according to IMGT convention as the region running from the second conserved V-encoded cysteine to the conserved J-encoded phenylalanine. The earlier analysis of 500 to 750 of the donors excluded any sequence lacking an unambiguous match to a single V gene segment. In an earlier analysis of around 590 of the donors, a V segment was called functional when productive rearrangements were above 56.7%, and segregating when the standard deviation between donors exceeded 5%. A statistical classification framework was built for diagnosing cytomegalovirus status from the catalog of TCR beta chain sequences. A later analysis assigned V and J genes by comparing TCR nucleotide sequences with IMGT/GENE-DB human TR gene sequences. A later analysis assigned CDR3 sequences and most-parsimonious VDJ recombination scenarios with the TCRdist pipeline. In a later analysis, each TCR beta chain was defined by its CDR3 amino acid sequence together with its V-gene family, and reads lacking a unique V-gene family were excluded. In a later analysis, several hundred highly shared, low-generation-probability nucleotide sequences were removed to address suspected cross-contamination and a sequencing artifact. In a later analysis, a clonal expansion index for each public chain was calculated from normalized within-repertoire ranks of inferred template counts. In a later analysis, generation probabilities were computed using a VDJ recombination model fitted to out-of-frame rearrangements, and the results were checked against IGoR. In a later analysis, hypergeometric tests were used to score TCR-TCR, TCR-HLA and TCR-CMV co-occurrence, with a repertoire-size bias correction applied to TCR pairs. False discovery rates were estimated in a later analysis by permuting HLA or CMV assignments 20 times. In a later analysis, co-occurring TCRs were grouped using DBSCAN, and TCRdist sequence similarity was added for clustering within HLA-allele-positive subsets. For co-occurrence clustering, repertoires with fewer than 30,000 or more than 120,000 public chains were excluded, along with about five repertoires with anomalous nucleotide sharing. The table was pulled from immuneACCESS by TCRdb, which kept in-frame rearrangements only. Such tables lose some clones; where checked, under half of the loss comes from unresolved V genes, and the rest has no known cause. For V, J and clone size, that table is used; D and trimming come from the DNA. A total of about 130,000 clones appear in this sample, approximately 80% of them only once. The ten largest clones capture about 1.7% of the sample.

Concerning this clone: Its antigen specificity is not known. No qualities accompany the bases; no much larger clone lies one base away.

The sequence links TRBV11-2 to TRBJ1-2, and possibly TRBD1, on 6 matching bases. Sequencing input: PBMCs. This TCR derives from a woman aged 40 to 50 in good health and CMV-seronegative. The encoded CDR3 is CASSLIGQLYGYTF. The sequence in DNA is TGTGCCAGCAGCTTAATAGGACAGCTCTATGGCTACACCTTC.